This T cell receptor beta chain was documented in a study of STAT5B mutations in CD4+ large granular lymphocyte leukemia. Regarding the study as a whole: Main leukemic clonotypes were patient-specific, but roughly 23% appeared at low frequency elsewhere.

CDR3 length equals 17 residues. Germline V gene sequence: CDR1 SNHLY, CDR2 FYNNEI. Only in-frame clones appear in the TCRdb table, and some are missing; sequencing was by immunoSEQ multiplex PCR. Among about 3,600 clones listed, roughly three quarters were seen once. About this clone: Its antigen is still unknown.

The receptor was isolated from a man in his fifties or sixties with CD4+ T-cell large granular lymphocyte leukemia. Sequencing was done on a sample of PBMCs. The rearrangement uses TRBV2 and TRBJ2-5, with 14 bases fitting TRBD2. TRBJ2-7 explains the end of the DNA better; the J call may be wrong. CDR3 nucleotide sequence: TGTGCCAGCGCAGGACTAGCGGGGGGCACCGCCTCCTACGAGCAGTACTTC. This translates into CASAGLAGGTASYEQYF.